This TCR beta chain appears in the sequencing data of a study of blood T cell repertoires in COVID-19. The CDR3 is 16 residues long. How the authors handled the data: Reference gene primer amplification in the assay estimated nucleated cell counts. Clones were read by immunoSEQ multiplex PCR, and TCRdb kept only the in-frame ones, dropping some. V and J calls and clone size are given by that table; D and trimming were obtained from the DNA. The table shows around 130,000 clones, with around 90% occurring only once. Sequencing was done on a sample of peripheral blood. V usage is TRBV21-1 and J usage is TRBJ2-2; TRBD1 was called by the table and not checked on the DNA. TRBV21-1 is labeled a pseudogene. This sequence was found in a man aged 50 or older with active COVID-19. CDR3: CASSKVQGMDTGELFF. The CDR3 region has the DNA TGTGCCAGCAGCAAAGTCCAGGGGATGGACACCGGGGAGCTGTTTTTT.